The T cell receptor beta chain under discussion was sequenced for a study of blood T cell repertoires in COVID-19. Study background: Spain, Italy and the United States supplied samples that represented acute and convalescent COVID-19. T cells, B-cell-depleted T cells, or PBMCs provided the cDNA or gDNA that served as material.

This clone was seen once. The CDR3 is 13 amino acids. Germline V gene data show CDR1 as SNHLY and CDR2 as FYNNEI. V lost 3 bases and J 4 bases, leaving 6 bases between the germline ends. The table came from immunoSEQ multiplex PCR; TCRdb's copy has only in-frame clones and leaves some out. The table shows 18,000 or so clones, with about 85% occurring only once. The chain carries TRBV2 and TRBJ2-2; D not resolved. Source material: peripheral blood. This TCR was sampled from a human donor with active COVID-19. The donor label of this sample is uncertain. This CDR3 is CASSEGFTGELFF. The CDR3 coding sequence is TGTGCCAGCAGTGAGGGCTTCACCGGGGAGCTGTTTTTT.